The 21 T cell receptor beta chains listed next were all sequenced from one sample in a study of T cell responses to AZD1222 COVID-19 vaccine. TCRdb keeps only in-frame clones here, not all; method: immunoSEQ multiplex PCR. The table has under 130,000 clones, around nine tenths seen once. This specimen consisted of peripheral blood, obtained on day 0 of AZD1222 vaccination. These receptors came from an adult in good health.

The chain combines TRBV29-1 with TRBJ1-2, with D possibly being TRBD1 (5 bases). Deletions cut 1 base from V and 5 bases from J, with 11 bases between. The germline CDR1 and CDR2 sequences are SQVTM and ANQGSEA. The CDR3 is 13 amino acids. The CDR3 DNA sequence: TGCAGCGTTGAAGTCCCCGCAGGGTATGGCTACACCTTC. Its translation is CSVEVPAGYGYTF.

The V gene is TRBV25-1, the J gene TRBJ2-3, with 8 positions matching TRBD2. There are 16 residues in the CDR3. CDR1 and CDR2 from the germline V gene are MGHDK and SYGVNS. V shed 8 bases and J 4 bases; nucleotides not matched to a gene: 14. The CDR3 here is CASPLCGGRIPDTQYF. Here the CDR3 DNA reads TGTGCCAGCCCCCTCTGCGGCGGGAGGATACCAGATACGCAGTATTTT.

In DNA, the CDR3 is TGTGCCAGCAGTGAGGGACAGGGTTCGGGAAACACCATATATTTT. Protein product: CASSEGQGSGNTIYF. The chain joins TRBV25-1 to TRBJ1-3, with 9 bases identical to TRBD1. From germline, CDR1 is MGHDK and CDR2 SYGVNS. The CDR3 runs to 15 residues. The junction had 4 bases not matched to a gene; V was cut back by 3 bases and J by 4 bases.

This chain uses TRBV6-5 with TRBJ2-2; 8 bases agree with TRBD1. V lost 7 bases to trimming and J lost 5 bases; unmatched junction nucleotides: 6. The germline gives CDR1 MNHEY, CDR2 SVGAGI. The CDR3 covers 14 residues. CDR3 DNA sequence: TGTGCCAGCAATCAGGGGGCTTTGACCGGGGAGCTGTTTTTT. Residues: CASNQGALTGELFF.

The chain is built from TRBV7-2 and TRBJ1-3; D uncertain. CDR3 length equals 13 residues. Trimming took off 1 base at V and 6 bases at J, with 7 bases between the two ends. CDR1 SGHTA and CDR2 FQGNSA come from the germline V gene. The DNA for the CDR3 is TGTGCCAGCAGCTTAGGAGTTGAAAACACCATATATTTT. Translating it yields CASSLGVENTIYF.

V and J are TRBV6-5 and TRBJ2-7; no clear D gene. Germline lookup yields CDR1 MNHEY and CDR2 SVGAGI. Trimming took off 0 bases at V and 2 bases at J, with 11 bases between the two ends. The CDR3 extends over 15 amino acids. CDR3 residues: CASSYSWNGPYEQYF. CDR3 DNA sequence: TGTGCCAGCAGTTACTCGTGGAATGGCCCCTACGAGCAGTACTTC.

This rearrangement joins TRBV7-9 to TRBJ1-2; possibly TRBD1 for D (5 bases). V gave up 5 bases and J gave up 4 bases, with 20 bases separating them. This CDR3 contains 16 residues. Germline CDR1 reads SEHNR; CDR2 reads FQNEAQ (reference sequence). The chain's CDR3 is CASSQSSTALGYGYTF. The CDR3 nucleotides are TGTGCCAGCAGCCAGAGCTCGACAGCATTGGGCTATGGCTACACCTTC.

The chain employs TRBV18 and TRBJ2-2; TRBD2 matches at 7 bases. V shed 5 bases and J 7 bases; nucleotides not matched to a gene: 10. In germline, CDR1 is KGHSH, CDR2 LQKENI. The CDR3 spans 15 residues. CDR3 loop: CASSVSRETYGELFF. The CDR3, as DNA: TGTGCCAGCTCAGTTTCGCGGGAGACTTACGGGGAGCTGTTTTTT.

This chain connects TRBV7-2 to TRBJ2-5; possible D gene TRBD2, 6 bases. V gave up 4 bases and J gave up 2 bases, with 14 bases separating them. The V gene's germline CDR1 is SGHTA and CDR2 FQGNSA. CDR3 length: 15 amino acids. This CDR3 is CASSSARTTQETQYF. The CDR3 DNA reads as TGTGCCAGCAGCTCCGCTAGGACTACACAAGAGACCCAGTACTTC.

V and J are TRBV19 and TRBJ2-1; D may be TRBD1 (7 bases). CDR1 is LNHDA and CDR2 is SQIVND in the germline V gene (reference sequence). The V end was cut by 9 bases, the J end by 4 bases, with 13 bases between. The CDR3 consists of 13 residues. The CDR3 DNA sequence: TGTGCCAGCCAGGGGGGATTTTACAATGAGCAGTTCTTC. Translated: CASQGGFYNEQFF.

The CDR3 protein is CASSMMGGSSEQFF. The CDR3, as DNA: TGTGCCAGTAGTATGATGGGTGGGAGTAGTGAGCAGTTCTTC. The chain is built from TRBV19 and TRBJ2-1; weak D call: TRBD2 (5 bases). Germline V gives CDR1 LNHDA, CDR2 SQIVND (reference sequence). The V and J ends lost 3 bases and 9 bases respectively, with 15 bases between them. The CDR3 contains 14 residues.

The genes are TRBV2 and TRBJ2-5, with 9 bases that match TRBD2. V was pared by 6 bases and J by 5 bases, with 13 bases of the junction left unmatched. Germline CDR1 reads SNHLY; CDR2 reads FYNNEI. The CDR3 totals 16 residues. CDR3 loop: CASRNPVAGVRETQYF. CDR3 in DNA: TGTGCCAGCAGGAACCCCGTAGCGGGAGTGCGGGAGACCCAGTACTTC.

The chain recombines TRBV19 with TRBJ2-1; no clear D. The CDR3 consists of 15 residues. V was pared by 4 bases and J by 2 bases, with 12 bases between. Per the germline V gene, CDR1 is LNHDA and CDR2 is SQIVND (reference sequence). CDR3 in amino acids: CASSTRLATYNEQFF. The DNA of the CDR3 is TGTGCCAGTAGTACCCGACTTGCAACCTACAATGAGCAGTTCTTC.

This rearrangement joins TRBV15 to TRBJ2-5; D is possibly TRBD1 (6 bases). This CDR3 comprises 15 residues. V was cut by 3 bases and J by 2 bases, with 13 bases left in between. The V gene's germline CDR1 is LNHNV and CDR2 YYDKDF (reference sequence). CDR3 sequence reads: CATSSYTGSQETQYF. The CDR3 DNA sequence: TGTGCCACCAGCAGTTACACAGGGTCACAAGAGACCCAGTACTTC.

The rearrangement uses TRBV6-5 and TRBJ2-7, with 7 bases matching TRBD2. Germline-derived CDR1 and CDR2 are MNHEY and SVGAGI. V lost 5 bases, J lost 2 bases, and 9 bases stayed unmatched. The CDR3 has 15 residues. CDR3 bases: TGTGCCAGCAGTAACCCATCTAGCGGCACCTACGAGCAGTACTTC. Its translation is CASSNPSSGTYEQYF.

This sequence joins TRBV3-1 (or the pseudogene TRBV3-2) and TRBJ1-3; maybe TRBD1 (5 bases). Germline assignment: CDR1 LGHDT and CDR2 YNNKEL (reference sequence). The CDR3 sequence is 15 residues long. V lost 4 bases and J 0 bases, leaving 10 bases between the germline ends. CDR3: CASSPGQVSGNTIYF. The CDR3 nucleotides read TGTGCCAGCAGCCCCGGACAAGTCTCTGGAAACACCATATATTTT.

The genes are TRBV5-4 and TRBJ2-1; TRBD2 matches 7 bases. This CDR3 region has 15 residues. The junction had 5 bases not matched to a gene; V was cut back by 1 base and J by 4 bases. CDR1 is SGHNT and CDR2 is YYREEE in the germline V gene (reference sequence). The CDR3 nucleotides read TGTGCCAGCAGCTTGTCCAGCGGGATATACAATGAGCAGTTCTTC. This sequence encodes CASSLSSGIYNEQFF.

The table lists this clone with a count of one. The chain couples TRBV3-1 (or the pseudogene TRBV3-2) to TRBJ1-1, with D possibly being TRBD1 (6 bases). CDR1 is LGHDT and CDR2 is YNNKEL in the germline V gene (reference sequence). Trimming cost V 6 bases and J 1 base, with 9 bases left between them. There are 13 residues in the CDR3. CDR3 amino acids: CASSARGNTEAFF. CDR3 coding DNA: TGTGCCAGCAGTGCCAGGGGGAACACTGAAGCTTTCTTT.

The chain is built from TRBV18 and TRBJ2-7, with D uncertain. The V gene lost 2 bases and the J gene lost 5 bases, with 4 bases spanning the gap. The CDR3 spans 11 residues. Germline loops: CDR1 KGHSH, CDR2 LQKENI. The CDR3 is CASSPSDEQYF. CDR3 bases: TGTGCCAGCTCACCAAGCGACGAGCAGTACTTC. The variable domain in full, completed from reference TRBV18 and TRBJ2-7, reads NAGVMQNPRHLVRRRGQEARLRCSPMKGHSHVYWYRQLPEEGLKFMVYLQKENIIDESGMPKERFSAEFPKEGPSILRIQQVVRGDSAAYFCASSPSDEQYFGPGTRLTVT.

The gene calls are TRBV24-1 and TRBJ2-7, with D possibly being TRBD2 (5 bases). Per germline, CDR1 KGHDR and CDR2 SFDVKD. The length of the CDR3 is 15 residues. The V and J ends lost 3 bases and 1 base respectively, with 12 bases between them. The CDR3: CATSDATTSSYEQYF. The CDR3 DNA reads TGTGCCACCAGTGATGCAACTACTAGTTCCTACGAGCAGTACTTC.

V and J are TRBV7-9 and TRBJ1-2, with D uncertain. CDR3 length: 15 residues. Germline values: CDR1 SEHNR, CDR2 FQNEAQ (reference sequence). V lost 5 bases to trimming and J lost 5 bases, with 18 bases between them. The CDR3 sequence: CASSKVSIQPYGYTF. The CDR3 coding sequence is TGTGCCAGCAGCAAAGTTTCGATTCAACCGTATGGCTACACCTTC. Drawing the rest from reference TRBV7-9 and TRBJ1-2, the complete variable domain is DTGVSQNPRHKITKRGQNVTFRCDPISEHNRLYWYRQTLGQGPEFLTYFQNEAQLEKSRLLSDRFSAERPKGSFSTLEIQRTEQGDSAMYLCASSKVSIQPYGYTFGSGTRLTVV.